This TCR beta chain is from a study of identical twins. This clonotype was counted at least ten times. The length of the CDR3 is 12 residues. Germline assignment: CDR1 MGHDK and CDR2 SYGVNS. Trimming stripped 0 bases from V and 6 bases from J, with 3 bases between. In TCRdb, the 5' RACE reads were re-called with MiXCR into one record per CDR3 protein. The table records 1.5 million to 2 million distinct CDR3 sequences, about 31% of them present only once. The specimen was cord blood. This receptor was obtained from a newborn girl in good health. V gene TRBV25-1 combines with J gene TRBJ1-5; D gene ambiguous. The CDR3 loop is CASSEYGQPQHF. In DNA form, the CDR3 reads TGTGCCAGCAGTGAATATGGTCAGCCCCAGCATTTT.